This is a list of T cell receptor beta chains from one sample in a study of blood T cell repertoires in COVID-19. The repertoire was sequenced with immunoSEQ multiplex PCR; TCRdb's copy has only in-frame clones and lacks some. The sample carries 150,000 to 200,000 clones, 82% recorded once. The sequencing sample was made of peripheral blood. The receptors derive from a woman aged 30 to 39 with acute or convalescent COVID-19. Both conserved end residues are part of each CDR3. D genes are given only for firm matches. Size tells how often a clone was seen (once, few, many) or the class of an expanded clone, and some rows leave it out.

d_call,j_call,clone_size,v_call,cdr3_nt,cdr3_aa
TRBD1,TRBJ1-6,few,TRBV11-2,TGTGCCAGCAGCACTGGGACAGGGCCAAATTCACCCCTCCACTTT,CASSTGTGPNSPLHF
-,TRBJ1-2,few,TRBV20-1,TGCAGTGCTTCGACTTGGTATGGCTACACCTTC,CSASTWYGYTF
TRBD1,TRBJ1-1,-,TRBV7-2,TGTGCCAGCAGCTTTCGACAGGGGTTTTCCACTGAAGCTTTCTTT,CASSFRQGFSTEAFF
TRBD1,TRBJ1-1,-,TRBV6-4,TGTGCCAGCAGGTCGGGACAGCTGGGCACTGAAGCTTTCTTT,CASRSGQLGTEAFF
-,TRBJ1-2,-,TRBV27,TGTGCCAGCAGTTTATCACGGGGGGCTGGTGGCTACACCTTC,CASSLSRGAGGYTF
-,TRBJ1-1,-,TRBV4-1,TGCGCCAGCAGCCAGGGAGGAGGGGTTCAGGCTTTCTTT,CASSQGGGVQAFF
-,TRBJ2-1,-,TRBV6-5,TGTGCCAGCAGTTACCAGGGATTAGTGGGCAATGAGCAGTTCTTC,CASSYQGLVGNEQFF
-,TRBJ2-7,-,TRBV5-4,TGTGCCAGCAGCCCGACAGCGGGCTACGAGCAGTACTTC,CASSPTAGYEQYF
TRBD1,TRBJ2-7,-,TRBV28,TGTGCCAGCAGTCCGTCGATGACAGGGTACGAGCAGTACTTC,CASSPSMTGYEQYF
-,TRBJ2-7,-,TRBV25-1,TGTGCCAGCAGTTGGGGCCCTTCGAGCCAGTACTTC,CASSWGPSSQYF
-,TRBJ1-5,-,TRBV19,TGTGCCAGTAGTCAGGGACAAGGCAGCAATCAGCCCCAGCATTTT,CASSQGQGSNQPQHF
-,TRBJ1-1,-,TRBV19,TGTGCCAGTAGTATAGAAACAGCGAACACTGAAGCTTTCTTT,CASSIETANTEAFF
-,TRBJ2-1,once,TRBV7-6,TGTGCCAGCAGCTCGGGACACCTTTACAATGAGCAGTTCTTC,CASSSGHLYNEQFF
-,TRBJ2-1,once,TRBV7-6,TGTGCCAGCAGCTTATACGGGGGTGAGCAGTTCTTC,CASSLYGGEQFF
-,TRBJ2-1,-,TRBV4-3,TGCGCCAGCAGCCAAGGAAGCGGGAATGAGCAGTTCTTC,CASSQGSGNEQFF
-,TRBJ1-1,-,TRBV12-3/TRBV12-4,TGTGCCAGCAGTTTACGTACTGAAGCTTTCTTT,CASSLRTEAFF
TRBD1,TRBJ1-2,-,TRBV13,TGTGCCAGCAGCCCGGACAGGAACTATGGCTACACCTTC,CASSPDRNYGYTF
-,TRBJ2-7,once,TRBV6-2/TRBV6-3,TGTGCCAGCAGTTCAGGGGATTCCTACGAGCAGTACTTC,CASSSGDSYEQYF
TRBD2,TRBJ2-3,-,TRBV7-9,TGTGCCAGCAGCTCTCAGCGGGGGTTGACAGATACGCAGTATTTT,CASSSQRGLTDTQYF
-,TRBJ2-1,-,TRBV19,TGTGCCAGTAGTGTAACAGGGTTAAATGAGCAGTTCTTC,CASSVTGLNEQFF
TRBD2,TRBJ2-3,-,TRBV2,TGTGCCAGCAGTGAGATCGGGGGTTGGACTAGCGGCACAGATACGCAGTATTTT,CASSEIGGWTSGTDTQYF
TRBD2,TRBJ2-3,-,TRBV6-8,TGTGCCAGCAGTTACTTTCGGACTAGCGGGGTTGACTGTGCTCGGAGCACAGATACGCAGTATTTT,CASSYFRTSGVDCARSTDTQYF
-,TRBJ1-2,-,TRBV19,TGTGCCAGCCTTGAGAGACAGGCGTCGAACTATGGCTACACCTTC,CASLERQASNYGYTF
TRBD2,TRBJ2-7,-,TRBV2,TGTGCCAGCAGTGGCCCCGGGACTAACTCCTACGAGCAGTACTTC,CASSGPGTNSYEQYF
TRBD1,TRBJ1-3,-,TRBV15,TGTGCCACCAGCAGCAGAATAACAGGGGACACCATATATTTT,CATSSRITGDTIYF
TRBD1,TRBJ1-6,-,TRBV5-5,TGTGCCAGCAGTCTCATCCCGTCCCGGGACAGCGCCTCACCCCTCCACTTT,CASSLIPSRDSASPLHF
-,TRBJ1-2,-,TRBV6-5,TGTGCCAGCAGTTACCACAGTCTCTATGGCTACACCTTC,CASSYHSLYGYTF
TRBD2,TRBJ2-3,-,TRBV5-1,TGCGCCAGCAGGAAAATAGCGGGAGGGAGAGATACGCAGTATTTT,CASRKIAGGRDTQYF